This T cell receptor beta chain was captured in a study of PD-L1 blockade in urothelial cancer. Study-level information: Prior exposure to chemotherapy in patients amounted to 0 to 3 regimens received. The study, taken as a whole, reports: Below-median pretreatment blood TCR clonality predicted better survival.

About this clone itself: Its antigen is unidentified.

Described time point: pretreatment peripheral blood. Profiled with immunoSEQ multiplex PCR; TCRdb holds only in-frame clones, not every one. Of 45,000 to 50,000 clones in the sample, 82% were seen once. The sequence was collected from a man aged 50 to 59 with urothelial cancer. This sample comprised PBMCs, obtained around atezolizumab (anti-PD-L1) treatment.

The CDR3 loop reads CSAAQGWDTEAFF. The DNA of the CDR3 is TGCAGCGCGGCACAGGGGTGGGACACTGAAGCTTTCTTT. The chain recombines TRBV29-1 with TRBJ1-1, with 7 positions matching TRBD1. V dropped 7 bases and J dropped 3; count of bases not matched to a gene: 8. Looked up from germline, CDR1 is SQVTM and CDR2 is ANQGSEA. This CDR3 comprises 13 residues.